Sequencing of this T cell receptor (beta chain) was carried out in a study of early T cells in non-severe SARS-CoV-2 infection. As for the study in general: Unpaired chains resulted from sequencing bulk RNA of unsorted whole blood. Study observations and caveats: In VDJdb matching, anti-spike CD8 responses were favored while private and CD4 specificities went missing.

This CDR3 is built from 14 residues. Trimming shortened V by 8 bases and J by 2 bases, and 15 bases separated the two germline ends. Germline loops: CDR1 MNHEY, CDR2 SMNVEV (reference sequence). Separate cDNA molecules each had unique molecular identifiers attached to them. Each CDR3 protein is one row after TCRdb ran MiXCR on the 5' RACE reads. The sample shows more than 90,000 distinct CDR3 sequences, 9.5% to 11% of them seen only once. In its sample, this clonotype was seen many times. Its antigen is currently unknown. Sequences were obtained from whole blood. The chain combines TRBV27 with TRBJ1-2; D gene ambiguous. This receptor was obtained from an adult who was a healthcare worker with PCR-confirmed SARS-CoV-2 infection or an uninfected control (not recorded which). CDR3 residues: CASARGRENYGYTF. In nucleotides, the CDR3 is TGTGCCAGCGCGCGGGGTCGGGAGAACTATGGCTACACCTTC.